This TCR beta chain was identified during a study of beta chain features in type 1 diabetes. TCRB transcripts that were expressed got sequenced, as all of the isolated RNA had been reverse transcribed. TCRdb keeps only in-frame clones here, not all; method: immunoSEQ multiplex PCR. The sample lists a few hundred thousand clones, roughly 13% occurring once. Comments on this clone: Antigen: not known.

General study points: Patients with Type 1 diabetes showed moderately but significantly shorter TCRB CDR3s in all four CD4+ subsets. Patients with type 1 diabetes showed fewer VDJ junction insertions and more deletions. Equally in patients and controls, shorter templates might have been favored by PCR.

Sequencing used naive CD4+ T cells from blood. This clonotype was sampled from a man aged 25-45 years with type 1 diabetes.

CDR3 amino acids: CASTRIDRGNEQFF. The CDR3 bases are TGTGCCAGCACGCGTATAGATCGGGGCAATGAGCAGTTCTTC. The chain has TRBV6-1 and TRBJ2-1; weak D call: TRBD2 (5 bases). From germline, CDR1 is MNHNS and CDR2 SASEGT. V lost 7 bases, J lost 6 bases, and 16 bases lay in between. The CDR3 sequence is 14 residues long.